The 20 T cell receptor beta chains below all came from one sample that was sequenced in a study of post-analysis software for immune sequencing data. The authors incorporated unique molecular identifiers into the TCR beta cDNA libraries. TCRdb reprocessed the PCR reads via MiXCR and lists one record per CDR3 protein. This table holds about 680,000 distinct CDR3 sequences, 55% to 60% found once. Study findings and constraints: TRBV segments more frequent in patients than in controls numbered roughly 5 and included TRBV5-6, TRBV5-1 and TRBV20-1.

These receptors are not linked to any known antigen. Source material: blood. Every receptor here comes from a girl under 10 years old with multiple sclerosis.

About this clonotype itself: A junction end diverges from the germline sequence, so it may reflect a read error. The V and J genes are TRBV7-9 and TRBJ2-5, with D hard to call. Germline V gene sequence: CDR1 SEHNR, CDR2 FQNEAQ (reference sequence). The CDR3 has 15 amino acids. CDR3 loop: CAGSPATALVETQYF. CDR3 sequence (DNA): TGTGCCGGCAGCCCAGCAACAGCGCTCGTGGAGACCCAGTACTTC.

This chain uses TRBV11-2 with TRBJ2-5; 12 nucleotides align to TRBD2. Trimming took 1 base from V and 2 from J; bases not matched to a gene: 2. The CDR3 sequence is 16 residues long. Germline V CDR1 and CDR2: SGHAT, FQNNGV. This chain's CDR3 is CASSLGLAGEQETQYF. The CDR3 DNA reads TGTGCCAGCAGCTTAGGACTAGCGGGGGAGCAAGAGACCCAGTACTTC.

The gene calls are TRBV25-1 and TRBJ2-3; 7 positions match TRBD1. The trim removed 2 bases at V and 4 bases at J, leaving 9 bases unmatched. CDR1 and CDR2 from the germline V gene are MGHDK and SYGVNS. CDR3 length: 16 residues. As DNA, the CDR3 is TGTGCCAGCAGTGAAGTGAGGAGACAGGGAGCAGATACGCAGTATTTT. This codes for CASSEVRRQGADTQYF.

V usage is TRBV7-8 and J usage is TRBJ2-1; possible D gene TRBD2, 6 bases. Germline CDR1 and CDR2: SGHVS and FQNEAQ. V lost 4 bases to trimming and J lost 6 bases, with 13 bases between them. This CDR3 is 14 amino acids long. The CDR3 sequence: CASSYTGGRNEQFF. The CDR3 nucleotides are TGTGCCAGCAGCTACACCGGGGGTCGCAATGAGCAGTTCTTC.

The CDR3 loop is CASSHPRQGPEETQYF. CDR3 coding DNA: TGCGCCAGCAGCCATCCTAGACAGGGGCCGGAAGAGACCCAGTACTTC. The chain is built from TRBV5-1 and TRBJ2-5, with 8 positions matching TRBD1. Unmatched junction bases numbered 11, after V lost 4 bases and J lost 3 bases. The CDR3 contains 16 residues. Germline V gene data show CDR1 as SGHRS and CDR2 as YFSETQ. Supplemented by reference TRBV5-1 and TRBJ2-5, the full variable domain reads KAGVTQTPRYLIKTRGQQVTLSCSPISGHRSVSWYQQTPGQGLQFLFEYFSETQRNKGNFPGRFSGRQFSNSRSEMNVSTLELGDSALYLCASSHPRQGPEETQYFGPGTRLLVL.

The rearrangement links TRBV7-6 to TRBJ1-1; D unresolved. V was trimmed by 6 bases and J by 5 bases, leaving 13 bases between them. This CDR3 contains 13 residues. Germline V gene lookup returns CDR1 SGHVS and CDR2 FNYEAQ. The DNA for the CDR3 is TGTGCCAGCAGTTCGATCGAGGAGACTGAAGCTTTCTTT. Protein sequence: CASSSIEETEAFF.

The V gene is TRBV20-1, the J gene TRBJ2-5; D gene unclear. This CDR3 has 14 residues. Trimming took 3 bases from V and 0 from J, leaving 11 bases between them. CDR1 is DFQATT, CDR2 SNEGSKA, per germline (reference sequence). CDR3 bases: TGCAGTGCTAGCAGCCCTATATACCAAGAGACCCAGTACTTC. Translation gives CSASSPIYQETQYF.

The rearrangement joins TRBV7-3 to TRBJ2-3; D is ambiguous. This CDR3 has 13 residues. Germline CDR1 reads SGHTA; CDR2 reads FQGTGA. V was trimmed by 4 bases and J by 6 bases, leaving 11 bases between them. The CDR3 sequence: CASSSAPDDTQYF. CDR3 DNA: TGTGCCAGCAGCTCGGCACCTGACGATACGCAGTATTTT.

This clonotype was seen a handful of times. The rearrangement joins TRBV5-1 to TRBJ2-3; possibly TRBD2 for D (5 bases). Trimming took 5 bases from V and 6 from J, leaving 19 bases between them. The germline V gene has CDR1 SGHRS and CDR2 YFSETQ. The CDR3 runs to 15 residues. For the CDR3, the DNA is TGCGCCAGCAGTCTGGGCGGGTCTAGTGCGGATACGCAGTATTTT. Residues: CASSLGGSSADTQYF.

V gene TRBV27 combines with J gene TRBJ1-1; 8 bases align to TRBD1. Trimming cost V 5 bases and J 4 bases; bases outside gene matches: 9. Germline values: CDR1 MNHEY, CDR2 SMNVEV (reference sequence). The length of the CDR3 is 15 residues. CDR3: CASSPRTGRGTEAFF. The CDR3 bases are TGTGCCAGCAGTCCTCGGACAGGGAGGGGCACTGAAGCTTTCTTT.

V is TRBV7-9 and J is TRBJ2-7; 9 nucleotides align to TRBD1. The J call is in doubt because the DNA end fits TRBJ2-5 better. This CDR3 comprises 15 residues. CDR1 SEHNR and CDR2 FQNEAQ come from the germline V gene (reference sequence). The CDR3 reads CASSPRGDREETQYF. As DNA, the CDR3 is TGTGCCAGCAGCCCCCGGGGGGACAGGGAGGAGACCCAGTACTTC.

The chain links TRBV10-3 to TRBJ2-4, with D perhaps given as TRBD1 or TRBD2 (6 bases each). The J call is doubtful: the DNA matches TRBJ2-7 better. This CDR3 has 13 residues. Germline CDR1 and CDR2: ENHRY and SYGVKD. This chain's CDR3 is CAISERRDNEQYF. In nucleotides, the CDR3 is TGTGCCATCAGTGAGCGGAGGGACAACGAGCAGTACTTC.

The chain carries TRBV6-2 or TRBV6-3 and TRBJ1-2, with D possibly TRBD1 on 5 matching bases. The V and J ends lost 2 bases and 2 bases respectively, with 15 bases between them. This CDR3 is 16 amino acids long. From germline, CDR1 is MNHEY and CDR2 SVGEGT. CDR3 in amino acids: CASSYDSEGLNYGYTF. CDR3 DNA sequence: TGTGCCAGCAGTTACGATTCGGAGGGGCTCAACTATGGCTACACCTTC.

The chain's CDR3 is CSAPRGGPETQYF. The CDR3 nucleotides are TGCAGTGCTCCCAGGGGGGGGCCAGAGACCCAGTACTTC. The V gene is TRBV20-1, the J gene TRBJ2-5; D may correspond to TRBD1 or TRBD2 (7 bases each). The ends were cut back, 5 bases at V and 4 bases at J, with 14 bases in the middle. The CDR3 length is 13 residues. CDR1 DFQATT and CDR2 SNEGSKA come from the germline V gene (reference sequence).

This chain connects TRBV7-8 to TRBJ2-1; tentatively, D is TRBD1 (5 bases). CDR1 and CDR2 from the germline V gene are SGHVS and FQNEAQ. Trimming removed 8 bases from V and 4 bases from J, with 18 bases in between. CDR3 size: 15 residues. CDR3: CASHAEVGLYNEQFF. CDR3 DNA: TGTGCCAGCCATGCAGAAGTGGGGCTATACAATGAGCAGTTCTTC.

The chain links TRBV6-6 to TRBJ1-5; 7 positions match TRBD1. CDR1 is MNHNY and CDR2 is SVGAGI in the germline V gene (reference sequence). The junction had 7 bases not matched to a gene; V was cut back by 8 bases and J by 3 bases. This CDR3 comprises 14 residues. The CDR3 loop is CASGRGGNNQPQHF. The DNA for the CDR3 is TGTGCCAGCGGCAGGGGGGGAAACAATCAGCCCCAGCATTTT.

The J gene is TRBJ2-5, the V gene TRBV12-3 or TRBV12-4; either TRBD1 or TRBD2 may fit D (5 bases each). Trimming shortened V by 9 bases and J by 5 bases, and 22 bases separated the two germline ends. CDR3 size: 15 residues. CDR3 coding DNA: TGTGCCAGTAGCTCTGGGAGAAGGGGACGGGAGACCCAGTACTTC. Translated, it gives CASSSGRRGRETQYF.

This clonotype was detected only a few times. The J gene is TRBJ2-1, the V gene TRBV6-1; perhaps D is TRBD1 or TRBD2 (5 bases each). Trimming removed 7 bases at V and 6 bases at J, with 13 bases between. The CDR3 length is 13 residues. Germline V gene sequence: CDR1 MNHNS, CDR2 SASEGT. CDR3 loop: CASTGTEINEQFF. CDR3 DNA: TGTGCCAGCACAGGGACGGAGATCAATGAGCAGTTCTTC.

This clonotype was picked up a small number of times. The chain employs TRBV7-9 and TRBJ2-7, with D hard to call. This CDR3 has 10 residues. Per the germline V gene, CDR1 is SEHNR and CDR2 is FQNEAQ (reference sequence). V was pared by 8 bases and J by 6 bases, with 8 bases between. For the CDR3, the DNA is TGTGCCAGCCCATTGGTCGAGCAGTACTTC. This gives the protein CASPLVEQYF.

This rearrangement joins TRBV5-1 to TRBJ2-3; D unresolved. Looked up from germline, CDR1 is SGHRS and CDR2 is YFSETQ. The CDR3 is 16 residues long. Trimming stripped 0 bases from V and 3 bases from J, with 14 bases between. The DNA of the CDR3 is TGCGCCAGCAGCTTGGTGGAGCGATATGGGACAGATACGCAGTATTTT. Its translation: CASSLVERYGTDTQYF.